This T cell receptor (beta chain) comes out of a study of cytomegalovirus exposure and HLA in healthy donors. Whole-study findings and limits: Among TCR sequences, most were rare, though some public TCRs appeared in many donors. Per published reports, the classifier diagnosed cytomegalovirus status with high specificity and sensitivity.

Comment on this clone: Its specificity is unknown.

J was trimmed by 4 bases and V by 3 bases; bases with no gene match: 3. Germline V gene lookup returns CDR1 SGHNT and CDR2 YYREEE (reference sequence). CDR3 size: 14 residues. Assay used: immunoSEQ multiplex PCR; TCRdb lists only in-frame clones, some missing. Here the sample spans under 100,000 clones, 95% to 96% being singletons. Sequencing was performed on PBMCs. This chain links TRBV5-4 with TRBJ1-4; 7 bases map to TRBD1. This clonotype was obtained from a woman in her late teens or twenties in good health and CMV-seronegative. DNA of the CDR3: TGTGCCAGCAGCTCGGGACAGTTTAATGAAAAACTGTTTTTT. Residues: CASSSGQFNEKLFF. Full variable domain (outside the CDR3, taken from reference TRBV5-4 and TRBJ1-4): ETGVTQSPTHLIKTRGQQVTLRCSSQSGHNTVSWYQQALGQGPQFIFQYYREEENGRGNFPPRFSGLQFPNYSSELNVNALELDDSALYLCASSSGQFNEKLFFGSGTQLSVL.